A single sample is the source of the 27 T cell receptor beta chains below, sequenced in a study of cytomegalovirus exposure and HLA in healthy donors. PCR used 60 Vbeta primers and 13 Jbeta primers. Data came from immunoSEQ multiplex PCR; TCRdb stores just in-frame clones and leaves some out. Here the sample spans more than 150,000 clones, over 75% being singletons. The sample consisted of PBMCs. The receptors were sampled from a woman between 50 and 59 years old in good health and CMV-seropositive.

The J gene is TRBJ1-2, the V gene TRBV5-1; TRBD1 is a possible D gene (6 bases). This CDR3 has 14 residues. V was clipped by 0 bases and J by 4 bases, with 10 bases between them. CDR1 and CDR2 (germline): SGHRS, YFSETQ. This CDR3 is CASSLDRDLYGYTF. CDR3 in DNA: TGCGCCAGCAGCTTGGACAGGGACCTCTATGGCTACACCTTC.

This rearrangement joins TRBV27 to TRBJ1-1, with 8 bases fitting TRBD1. This CDR3 has 13 amino acids. Germline trimming cut 3 bases from V and 5 bases from J; bases unmatched to any gene: 2. Germline V gene data show CDR1 as MNHEY and CDR2 as SMNVEV (reference sequence). The chain's CDR3 is CASSFNRGTEAFF. The CDR3 DNA reads as TGTGCCAGCAGTTTTAACAGGGGGACTGAAGCTTTCTTT.

Concerning this clone itself: The same CDR3 is also encoded by other DNA sequences in this sample. The chain carries TRBV5-1 and TRBJ2-1; TRBD2 matches at 13 bases. This CDR3 spans 15 amino acids. Germline V CDR1 and CDR2: SGHRS, YFSETQ. Trimming at V came to 2 bases and at J to 4 bases, leaving 0 bases not matched to a gene. This CDR3 reads CASSLLAGGYNEQFF. The DNA for the CDR3 is TGCGCCAGCAGCTTACTAGCGGGAGGGTACAATGAGCAGTTCTTC.

The J gene is TRBJ1-3, the V gene TRBV9; D is ambiguous. The germline gives CDR1 SGDLS, CDR2 YYNGEE. The V end lost 4 bases, the J end lost 0 bases, and 11 bases lay between the germline ends. The CDR3 has 15 amino acids. CDR3 in amino acids: CASSSPRVSGNTIYF. CDR3 bases: TGTGCCAGCAGCTCACCTCGGGTCTCTGGAAACACCATATATTTT.

The gene calls are TRBV6-1 and TRBJ2-3; D might be TRBD2 (5 bases). This CDR3 spans 14 amino acids. V gave up 6 bases and J gave up 2 bases, with 12 bases separating them. Germline assignment: CDR1 MNHNS and CDR2 SASEGT. The CDR3 nucleotides read TGTGCCAGCAGGAAAGGACTCTACACAGATACGCAGTATTTT. This codes for CASRKGLYTDTQYF.

The rearrangement joins TRBV5-5 to TRBJ1-1; D not certain. CDR1 SGHKS and CDR2 YYEKEE come from the germline V gene (reference sequence). The length of the CDR3 is 15 residues. Trimming cost V 2 bases and J 1 base, with 12 bases left between them. The CDR3 protein is CASSLEVPRNTEAFF. CDR3 coding DNA: TGTGCCAGCAGCTTAGAGGTCCCTCGGAACACTGAAGCTTTCTTT.

The table lists this clone with a few counts. The junction departs from the called germline gene at one end, perhaps through a read error. This sequence joins TRBV27 and TRBJ2-5, with 9 bases that match TRBD2. CDR1 and CDR2 from the germline V gene are MNHEY and SMNVEV (reference sequence). This CDR3 has 17 amino acids. The CDR3 sequence: CASSLSQAGGSQGTQYF. DNA of the CDR3: TGTGCCAGCAGTTTATCCCAAGCGGGAGGCAGCCAAGGGACCCAGTACTTC.

The table lists this clone with a few counts. V usage is TRBV28 and J usage is TRBJ1-4; 11 nucleotides agree with TRBD1. V was pared by 4 bases and J by 7 bases, with 8 bases of the junction left unmatched. The CDR3 is 16 amino acids. The germline gives CDR1 MDHEN, CDR2 SYDVKM. The CDR3 protein is CASSSPAGTGGEKLFF. The CDR3 DNA reads as TGTGCCAGCAGTTCCCCGGCCGGGACAGGGGGTGAAAAACTGTTTTTT. The full variable domain, with the rest looked up from reference TRBV28 and TRBJ1-4, is DVKVTQSSRYLVKRTGEKVFLECVQDMDHENMFWYRQDPGLGLRLIYFSYDVKMKEKGDIPEGYSVSREKKERFSLILESASTNQTSMYLCASSSPAGTGGEKLFFGSGTQLSVL.

This clone is a singleton in its sample. J is TRBJ2-5 and V is TRBV11-1; perhaps TRBD2 as D (6 bases). Germline CDR1 SGHAT, CDR2 FQDESV (reference sequence). The length of the CDR3 is 15 residues. Trimming shortened V by 1 base and J by 0 bases, and 9 bases separated the two germline ends. The CDR3 here is CASSLVGGNQETQYF. The CDR3 coding sequence is TGTGCCAGCAGCTTAGTGGGAGGTAACCAAGAGACCCAGTACTTC.

The J gene is TRBJ1-2, the V gene TRBV5-1, with D possibly being TRBD1 (6 bases). The germline V gene encodes CDR1 SGHRS and CDR2 YFSETQ. This CDR3 contains 16 residues. V was clipped by 1 base and J by 7 bases, with 20 bases between them. CDR3 nucleotide sequence: TGCGCCAGCAGCTTGTTGTCCACAGGGCCCCCCTCTGGCTACACCTTC. Its translation: CASSLLSTGPPSGYTF.

This rearrangement joins TRBV18 to TRBJ2-7, with 8 nucleotides matching TRBD2. Germline CDR1 KGHSH, CDR2 LQKENI. The length of the CDR3 is 19 residues. V shed 0 bases, J shed 3 bases, and the junction held 16 bases outside the gene matches. The CDR3 DNA is TGTGCCAGCTCACCACCGAATGCACTCCCTAGCGGGTCAAACTACGAGCAGTACTTC. It yields the protein CASSPPNALPSGSNYEQYF.

The chain has TRBV7-8 and TRBJ2-1; TRBD1 aligns across 8 bases. This CDR3 contains 16 residues. In germline, CDR1 is SGHVS, CDR2 FQNEAQ. V was pared by 5 bases and J by 6 bases, with 12 bases of the junction left unmatched. This chain's CDR3 is CASSLNPTGAINEQFF. The CDR3 DNA follows: TGTGCCAGCAGCCTAAACCCGACAGGGGCCATCAATGAGCAGTTCTTC.

This rearrangement joins TRBV4-2 to TRBJ1-5; 9 bases agree with TRBD1. This CDR3 region has 14 residues. Germline CDR1 reads LGHNA; CDR2 reads YNFKEQ. With 6 bases clipped from V and 2 bases from J, the junction kept 2 bases outside the gene matches. This chain's CDR3 is CASSRTGGNQPQHF. The DNA of the CDR3 is TGTGCCAGCAGTCGGACAGGGGGCAATCAGCCCCAGCATTTT.

The V gene is TRBV7-2, the J gene TRBJ1-3; D not certain. CDR3 size: 15 residues. V lost 1 base to trimming and J lost 4 bases, with 11 bases between them. The V gene's germline CDR1 is SGHTA and CDR2 FQGNSA. CDR3 in DNA: TGTGCCAGCAGCTTAGGAGGAATTTCAGGAAACACCATATATTTT. Translating it yields CASSLGGISGNTIYF. The complete variable domain, with remaining parts taken from reference TRBV7-2 and TRBJ1-3, reads GAGVSQSPSNKVTEKGKDVELRCDPISGHTALYWYRQSLGQGLEFLIYFQGNSAPDKSGLPSDRFSAERTGGSVSTLTIQRTQQEDSAVYLCASSLGGISGNTIYFGEGSWLTVV.

This chain links TRBV20-1 with TRBJ1-5, with D unclear. Trimming stripped 3 bases from V and 7 bases from J, with 7 bases between. The CDR3 extends over 11 amino acids. Germline CDR1 is DFQATT and CDR2 is SNEGSKA (reference sequence). This CDR3 is CSASVGQPQHF. CDR3 nucleotides: TGCAGTGCTAGCGTCGGGCAGCCCCAGCATTTT.

This chain links TRBV5-1 with TRBJ1-3; 9 positions match TRBD1. This CDR3 is built from 16 residues. Germline-derived CDR1 and CDR2 are SGHRS and YFSETQ. V shed 4 bases and J 2 bases; nucleotides not matched to a gene: 7. CDR3 coding DNA: TGCGCCAGCAGCCACCGGACAGGGGTGACTGGAAACACCATATATTTT. It is translated as CASSHRTGVTGNTIYF.

The chain uses TRBV13 and TRBJ2-5, with 8 bases identical to TRBD1. J was trimmed by 4 bases and V by 0 bases; bases with no gene match: 7. The CDR3 has 16 residues. CDR1 is PRHDT, CDR2 FYEKMQ, per germline (reference sequence). The CDR3 spells CASSLGGRGRLETQYF. For the CDR3, the DNA is TGTGCCAGCAGCTTAGGAGGCAGGGGGCGTTTAGAGACCCAGTACTTC.

The chain employs TRBV19 and TRBJ2-3, with 14 bases matching TRBD2. Germline V gives CDR1 LNHDA, CDR2 SQIVND (reference sequence). The CDR3 has 17 amino acids. V dropped 4 bases and J dropped 4; count of bases not matched to a gene: 7. CDR3 protein: CASSRGTSGSIPDTQYF. The CDR3 coding sequence is TGTGCCAGTAGTAGAGGGACTAGCGGGAGTATCCCAGATACGCAGTATTTT.

The chain recombines TRBV7-9 with TRBJ2-7; 9 bases line up with TRBD1. Trimming removed 5 bases from V and 7 bases from J; junction bases left unmatched: 9. The germline CDR1 and CDR2 sequences are SEHNR and FQNEAQ (reference sequence). This CDR3 contains 14 residues. The CDR3 DNA is TGTGCCAGCAGCCTCGGACAGGGGTGGGAAGAGCAGTACTTC. Amino acid sequence: CASSLGQGWEEQYF.

This chain links TRBV6-5 with TRBJ2-1, with TRBD1 matching 9 bases. Germline CDR1 is MNHEY and CDR2 is SVGAGI. This CDR3 comprises 14 residues. The trim removed 7 bases at V and 4 bases at J, leaving 5 bases unmatched. In DNA, the CDR3 is TGTGCCAGCATGCAGGGACAGGGTTACAATGAGCAGTTCTTC. It yields the protein CASMQGQGYNEQFF.

The V and J genes are TRBV5-1 and TRBJ1-1; 9 bases are a match to TRBD1. Germline CDR1 SGHRS, CDR2 YFSETQ. V was pared by 4 bases and J by 4 bases, with 8 bases of the junction left unmatched. The CDR3 extends over 15 amino acids. DNA for the CDR3: TGCGCCAGCAGCACCCACAGGGGGCTCGGCACTGAAGCTTTCTTT. Translated: CASSTHRGLGTEAFF.

The chain links TRBV9 to TRBJ2-3; D remains ambiguous. The V gene lost 0 bases and the J gene lost 3 bases, with 8 bases spanning the gap. The CDR3 is 14 residues long. The V gene's germline CDR1 is SGDLS and CDR2 YYNGEE. The CDR3 loop reads CASSVERYTDTQYF. The CDR3 DNA follows: TGTGCCAGCAGCGTAGAGAGATATACAGATACGCAGTATTTT.

V is TRBV7-3 and J is TRBJ1-3, with D maybe TRBD1 (5 bases). This CDR3 region has 13 residues. In germline, CDR1 is SGHTA, CDR2 FQGTGA. V lost 5 bases and J lost 7, with 12 bases in between. This CDR3 is CASSRNRGNTIYF. The CDR3 bases are TGTGCCAGCAGCCGAAACCGGGGGAACACCATATATTTT. Full variable domain (rest looked up from reference TRBV7-3 and TRBJ1-3): GAGVSQTPSNKVTEKGKYVELRCDPISGHTALYWYRQSLGQGPEFLIYFQGTGAADDSGLPNDRFFAVRPEGSVSTLKIQRTERGDSAVYLCASSRNRGNTIYFGEGSWLTVV.

The chain uses TRBV7-9 and TRBJ1-1; D is ambiguous. CDR3 length equals 11 residues. The V and J ends lost 2 bases and 7 bases respectively, with 5 bases between them. CDR1 is SEHNR and CDR2 is FQNEAQ in the germline V gene (reference sequence). The CDR3 DNA reads TGTGCCAGCAGCTTATTTTATGAAGCTTTCTTT. The encoded protein is CASSLFYEAFF.

CDR3 amino acids: CASSPQPQADTDTQYF. The DNA of the CDR3 is TGTGCCAGCAGCCCCCAGCCCCAAGCGGACACAGATACGCAGTATTTT. This chain joins TRBV7-2 and TRBJ2-3; a weak D match, TRBD2 (5 bases). This CDR3 region has 16 residues. Germline V gives CDR1 SGHTA, CDR2 FQGNSA. V lost 5 bases to trimming and J lost 2 bases, with 17 bases between them.

The chain has TRBV5-3 and TRBJ2-4; D is uncertain. TRBV5-3 is placed among ORFs of uncertain function. This CDR3 has 19 residues. V was pared by 4 bases and J by 0 bases, with 23 bases between. This chain's CDR3 is CARSPIPFQAPLAKNIQYF. For the CDR3, the DNA is TGTGCCAGAAGCCCTATCCCCTTTCAGGCCCCCCTAGCCAAAAACATTCAGTACTTC.

CDR3 in amino acids: CARPGSNTGELFF. The CDR3 DNA is TGTGCCAGGCCGGGGTCGAACACCGGGGAGCTGTTTTTT. This chain uses TRBV7-9 with TRBJ2-2; perhaps TRBD2 as D (5 bases). The CDR3 is made up of 13 amino acids. The germline gives CDR1 SEHNR, CDR2 FQNEAQ (reference sequence). V dropped 9 bases and J dropped 0 bases, with 8 bases sitting between them.